This T cell receptor beta chain came from a study of regulatory T cells. The PCR used 52 TRBV and 13 TRBJ primers. The assay was immunoSEQ multiplex PCR, and TCRdb's table has in-frame clones only and misses some. Among 25,000 to 40,000 clones listed, over 90% were seen once. Study results and caveats: Hydrophobic residues at CDR3 positions 6 and 7 were enriched in conventional CD4+ T cells of CD3G-deficient patients. Regulatory T cells showed the strongest V-J pair restriction and V/J gene skewing among patient repertoires.

About this clone: What it recognizes is unknown.

Every patient with CD3G deficiency had evidence of autoimmunity. Regulatory (CD25-high CD127-low) and conventional (CD25-low CD127-high) CD4+ T cells were sorted separately. Trimming cost V 5 bases and J 5 bases; bases outside gene matches: 4. In germline, CDR1 is KGHSH, CDR2 LQKENI. This CDR3 contains 15 residues. Source material: conventional CD4+ T cells sorted from blood. The chain joins TRBV18 to TRBJ2-7; 15 positions match TRBD2. The receptor's source is a child aged 2 to 10 with CD3G deficiency. CDR3 loop: CASSKGLAGGNEQYF. Here the CDR3 DNA reads TGTGCCAGCTCAAAAGGACTAGCGGGAGGGAACGAGCAGTACTTC. The complete variable domain, with remaining parts taken from reference TRBV18 and TRBJ2-7, reads NAGVMQNPRHLVRRRGQEARLRCSPMKGHSHVYWYRQLPEEGLKFMVYLQKENIIDESGMPKERFSAEFPKEGPSILRIQQVVRGDSAAYFCASSKGLAGGNEQYFGPGTRLTVT.